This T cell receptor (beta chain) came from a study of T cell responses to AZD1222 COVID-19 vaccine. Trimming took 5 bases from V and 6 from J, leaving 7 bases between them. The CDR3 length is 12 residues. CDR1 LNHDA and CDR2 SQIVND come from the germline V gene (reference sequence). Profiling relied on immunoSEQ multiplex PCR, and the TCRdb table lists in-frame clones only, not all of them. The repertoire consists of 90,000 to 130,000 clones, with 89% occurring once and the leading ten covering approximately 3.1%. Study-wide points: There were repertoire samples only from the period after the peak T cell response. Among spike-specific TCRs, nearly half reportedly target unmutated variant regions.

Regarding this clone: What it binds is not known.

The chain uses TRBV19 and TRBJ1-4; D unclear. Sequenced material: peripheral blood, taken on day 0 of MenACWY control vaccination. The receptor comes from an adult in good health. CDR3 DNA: TGTGCCAGTAGTGATTATGATGAAAAACTGTTTTTT. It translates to CASSDYDEKLFF.